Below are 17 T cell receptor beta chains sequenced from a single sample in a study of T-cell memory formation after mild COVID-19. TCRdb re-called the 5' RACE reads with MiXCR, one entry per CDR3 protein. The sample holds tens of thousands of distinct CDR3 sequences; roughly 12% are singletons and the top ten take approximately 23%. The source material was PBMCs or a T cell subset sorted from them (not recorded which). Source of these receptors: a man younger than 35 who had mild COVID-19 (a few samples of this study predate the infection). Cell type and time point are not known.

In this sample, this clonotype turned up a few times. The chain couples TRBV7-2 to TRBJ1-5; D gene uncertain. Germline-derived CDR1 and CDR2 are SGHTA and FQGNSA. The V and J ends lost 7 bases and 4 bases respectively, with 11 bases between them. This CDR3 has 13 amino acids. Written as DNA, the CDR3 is TGTGCCAGCACCCTCGGAAGAAATCAGCCCCAGCATTTT. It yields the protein CASTLGRNQPQHF.

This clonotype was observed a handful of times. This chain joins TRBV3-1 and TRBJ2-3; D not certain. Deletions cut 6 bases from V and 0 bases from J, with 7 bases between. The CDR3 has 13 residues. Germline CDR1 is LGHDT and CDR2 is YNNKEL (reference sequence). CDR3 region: CASSRVSTDTQYF. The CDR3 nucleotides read TGTGCCAGCAGTAGGGTTAGCACAGATACGCAGTATTTT.

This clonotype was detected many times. The DNA for the CDR3 is TGCGCCAGCAGCACGGGGGACACCGGCGTTACGCAGTATTTT. Its protein is CASSTGDTGVTQYF. The chain joins TRBV5-1 to TRBJ2-3; either TRBD1 or TRBD2 may fit D (6 bases each). CDR1 is SGHRS, CDR2 YFSETQ, per germline. The CDR3 is 14 residues long. V was clipped by 4 bases and J by 8 bases, with 17 bases between them.

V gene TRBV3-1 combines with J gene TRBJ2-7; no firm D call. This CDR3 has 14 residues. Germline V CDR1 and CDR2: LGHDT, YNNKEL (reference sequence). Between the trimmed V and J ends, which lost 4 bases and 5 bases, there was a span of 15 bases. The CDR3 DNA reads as TGTGCCAGCAGCCCTCAGGTTAGCTCTCACGAGCAGTACGTC. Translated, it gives CASSPQVSSHEQYV.

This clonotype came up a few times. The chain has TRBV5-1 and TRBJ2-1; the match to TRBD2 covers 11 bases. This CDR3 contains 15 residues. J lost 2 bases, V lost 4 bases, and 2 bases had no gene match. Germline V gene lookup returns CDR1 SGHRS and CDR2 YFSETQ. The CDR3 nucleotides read TGCGCCAGCAGCCCGGGACTAGCGGCCTACAATGAGCAGTTCTTC. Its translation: CASSPGLAAYNEQFF.

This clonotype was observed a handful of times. CDR3 residues: CASSLSGGTEAFF. CDR3 coding DNA: TGTGCCAGCAGTTTATCCGGCGGCACTGAAGCTTTCTTT. This rearrangement joins TRBV28 to TRBJ1-1; no clear D. V was clipped by 1 base and J by 4 bases, with 7 bases between them. The germline gives CDR1 MDHEN, CDR2 SYDVKM. This CDR3 contains 13 residues.

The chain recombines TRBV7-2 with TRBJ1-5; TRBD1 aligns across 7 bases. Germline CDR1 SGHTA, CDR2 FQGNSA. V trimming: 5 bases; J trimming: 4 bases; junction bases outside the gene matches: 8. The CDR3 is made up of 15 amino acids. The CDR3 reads CASSPQGGRNQPQHF. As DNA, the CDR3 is TGTGCCAGCAGCCCTCAGGGGGGGAGGAATCAGCCCCAGCATTTT.

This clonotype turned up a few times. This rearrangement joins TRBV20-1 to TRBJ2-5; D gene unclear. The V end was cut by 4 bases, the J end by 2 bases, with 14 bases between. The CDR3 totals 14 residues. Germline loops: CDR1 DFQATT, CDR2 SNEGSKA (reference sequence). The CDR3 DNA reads TGCAGTGCTACCAAAGGTCGAGCTCAAGAGACCCAGTACTTC. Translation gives CSATKGRAQETQYF.

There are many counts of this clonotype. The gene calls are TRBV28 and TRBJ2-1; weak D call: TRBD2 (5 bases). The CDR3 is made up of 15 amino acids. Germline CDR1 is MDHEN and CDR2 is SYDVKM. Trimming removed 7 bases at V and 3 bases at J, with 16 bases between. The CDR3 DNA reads TGTGCCAGCACCCCCGCGGACTTTGGCTACAATGAGCAGTTCTTC. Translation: CASTPADFGYNEQFF.

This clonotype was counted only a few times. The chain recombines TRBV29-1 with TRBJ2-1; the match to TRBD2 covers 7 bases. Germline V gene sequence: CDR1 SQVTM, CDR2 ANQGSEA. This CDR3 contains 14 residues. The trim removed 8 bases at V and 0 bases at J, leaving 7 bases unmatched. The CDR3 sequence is CSFKSGGSYNEQFF. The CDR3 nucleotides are TGCAGCTTCAAGTCGGGGGGCTCCTACAATGAGCAGTTCTTC.

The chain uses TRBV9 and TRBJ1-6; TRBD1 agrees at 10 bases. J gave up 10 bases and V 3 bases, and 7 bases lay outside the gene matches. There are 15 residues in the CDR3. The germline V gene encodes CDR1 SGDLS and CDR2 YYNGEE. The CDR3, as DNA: TGTGCCAGCAGCGCCTTGGGACAGGGGCGATCACCCCTCCACTTT. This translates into CASSALGQGRSPLHF. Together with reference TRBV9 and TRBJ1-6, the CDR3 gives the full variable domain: DSGVTQTPKHLITATGQRVTLRCSPRSGDLSVYWYQQSLDQGLQFLIQYYNGEERAKGNILERFSAQQFPDLHSELNLSSLELGDSALYFCASSALGQGRSPLHFGNGTRLTVT.

The CDR3 here is CSAPVQGEQYV. CDR3 DNA: TGCAGTGCCCCGGTCCAAGGAGAGCAGTACGTC. The chain links TRBV20-1 to TRBJ2-7; D call uncertain. V shed 6 bases and J shed 7 bases, with 13 bases lying between them. Germline assignment: CDR1 DFQATT and CDR2 SNEGSKA (reference sequence). This CDR3 is built from 11 residues.

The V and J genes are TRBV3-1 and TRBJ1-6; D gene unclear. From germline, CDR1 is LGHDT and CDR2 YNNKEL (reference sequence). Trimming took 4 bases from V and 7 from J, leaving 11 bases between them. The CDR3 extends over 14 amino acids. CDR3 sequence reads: CASSPNPGNSPLHF. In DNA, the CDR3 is TGTGCCAGCAGCCCGAACCCGGGCAATTCACCCCTCCACTTT.

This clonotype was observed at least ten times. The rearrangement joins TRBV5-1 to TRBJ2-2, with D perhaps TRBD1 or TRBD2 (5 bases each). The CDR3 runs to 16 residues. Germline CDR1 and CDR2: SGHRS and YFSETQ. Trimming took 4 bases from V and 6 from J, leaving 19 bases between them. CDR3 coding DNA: TGCGCCAGCAGCGTTATTCCGGGACCAGCCTCCGGGGAGCTGTTTTTT. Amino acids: CASSVIPGPASGELFF.

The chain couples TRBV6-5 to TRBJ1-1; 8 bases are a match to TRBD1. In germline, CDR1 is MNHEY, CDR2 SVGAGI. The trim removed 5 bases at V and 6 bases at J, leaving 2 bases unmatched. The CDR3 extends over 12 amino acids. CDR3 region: CASSHRGAEAFF. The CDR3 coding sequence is TGTGCCAGCAGTCACAGGGGGGCTGAAGCTTTCTTT.

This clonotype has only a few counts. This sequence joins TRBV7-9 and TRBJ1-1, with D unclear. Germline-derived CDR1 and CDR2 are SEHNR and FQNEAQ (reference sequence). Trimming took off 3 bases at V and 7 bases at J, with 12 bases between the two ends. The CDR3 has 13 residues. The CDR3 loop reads CASSFWAESEAFF. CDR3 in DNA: TGTGCCAGCAGCTTTTGGGCAGAAAGTGAAGCTTTCTTT.

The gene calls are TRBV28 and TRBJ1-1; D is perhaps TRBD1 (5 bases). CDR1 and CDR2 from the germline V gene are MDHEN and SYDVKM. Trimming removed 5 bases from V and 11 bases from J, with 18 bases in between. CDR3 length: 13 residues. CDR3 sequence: CASSGTPEREAFF. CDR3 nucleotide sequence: TGTGCCAGCAGTGGGACTCCTGAGAGGGAGGCTTTCTTT. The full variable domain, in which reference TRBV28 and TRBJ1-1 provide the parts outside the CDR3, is DVKVTQSSRYLVKRTGEKVFLECVQDMDHENMFWYRQDPGLGLRLIYFSYDVKMKEKGDIPEGYSVSREKKERFSLILESASTNQTSMYLCASSGTPEREAFFGQGTRLTVV.